The T cell receptor beta chain under discussion was sequenced for a study of identical twins. This clonotype was detected only a few times. The junction had 12 bases not matched to a gene; V was cut back by 5 bases and J by 5 bases. CDR3 length equals 16 residues. Germline CDR1 reads MDHEN; CDR2 reads SYDVKM. Each donor was a healthy Caucasian. Each CDR3 protein gets one entry after TCRdb re-called the 5' RACE reads with MiXCR. The sample includes approximately 890,000 distinct CDR3 sequences, around 12% of them seen just once. Separately, the same data were catalogued under a study of yellow fever vaccine responses in identical twins.

This TCR came from a woman in her late teens or twenties in good health. The genes are TRBV28 and TRBJ2-5; TRBD2 matches at 9 bases. Source material: PBMCs. The CDR3 reads CASSTSSSGSAETQYF. The CDR3 coding sequence is TGTGCCAGCAGTACCTCGAGTAGCGGGAGTGCGGAGACCCAGTACTTC.